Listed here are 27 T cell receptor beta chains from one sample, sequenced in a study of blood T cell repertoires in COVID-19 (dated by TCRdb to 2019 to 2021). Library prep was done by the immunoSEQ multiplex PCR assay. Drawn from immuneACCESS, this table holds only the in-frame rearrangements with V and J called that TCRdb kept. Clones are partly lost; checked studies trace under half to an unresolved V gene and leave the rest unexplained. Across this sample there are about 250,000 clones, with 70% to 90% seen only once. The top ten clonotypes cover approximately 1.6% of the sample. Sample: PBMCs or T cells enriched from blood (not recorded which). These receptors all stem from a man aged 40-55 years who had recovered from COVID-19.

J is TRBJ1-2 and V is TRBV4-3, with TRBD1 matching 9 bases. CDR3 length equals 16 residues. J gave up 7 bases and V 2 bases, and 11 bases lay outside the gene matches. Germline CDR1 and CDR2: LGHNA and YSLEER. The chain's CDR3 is CASSQREDRGDSGYTF. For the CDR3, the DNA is TGCGCCAGCAGCCAACGAGAAGACAGGGGGGACTCTGGCTACACCTTC.

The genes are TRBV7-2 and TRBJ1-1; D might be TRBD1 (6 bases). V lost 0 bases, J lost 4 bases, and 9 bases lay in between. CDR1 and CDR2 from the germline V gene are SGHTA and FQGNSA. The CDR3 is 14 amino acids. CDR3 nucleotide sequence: TGTGCCAGCAGCTTAGCAGGGGGTCCCACTGAAGCTTTCTTT. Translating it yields CASSLAGGPTEAFF.

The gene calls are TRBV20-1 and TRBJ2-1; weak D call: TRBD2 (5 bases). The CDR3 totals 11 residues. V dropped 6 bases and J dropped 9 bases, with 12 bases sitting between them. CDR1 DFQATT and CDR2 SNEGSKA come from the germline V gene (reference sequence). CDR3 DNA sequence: TGCAGTGCCCAACGGGGATTTGAGCAGTTCTTC. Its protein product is CSAQRGFEQFF.

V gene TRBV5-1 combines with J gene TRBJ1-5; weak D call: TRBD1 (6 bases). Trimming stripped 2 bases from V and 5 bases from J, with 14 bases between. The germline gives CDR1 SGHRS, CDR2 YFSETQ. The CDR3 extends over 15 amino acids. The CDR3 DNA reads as TGCGCCAGCAGCTTACTAGGACAGAAAGATCAGCCCCAGCATTTT. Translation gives CASSLLGQKDQPQHF.

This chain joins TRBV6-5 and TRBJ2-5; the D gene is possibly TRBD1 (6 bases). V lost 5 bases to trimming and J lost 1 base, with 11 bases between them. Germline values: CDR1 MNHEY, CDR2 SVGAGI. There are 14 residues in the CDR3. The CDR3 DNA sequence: TGTGCCAGCAGTCGACTGGACAGCCAAGAGACCCAGTACTTC. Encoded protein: CASSRLDSQETQYF.

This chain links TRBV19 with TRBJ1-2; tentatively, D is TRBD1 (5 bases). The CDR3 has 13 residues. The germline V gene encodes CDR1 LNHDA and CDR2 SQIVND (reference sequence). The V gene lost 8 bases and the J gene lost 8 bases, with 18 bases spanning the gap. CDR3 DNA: TGTGCCAGTGGCCTGGGGCAGGGTGACGGCTACACCTTC. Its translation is CASGLGQGDGYTF.

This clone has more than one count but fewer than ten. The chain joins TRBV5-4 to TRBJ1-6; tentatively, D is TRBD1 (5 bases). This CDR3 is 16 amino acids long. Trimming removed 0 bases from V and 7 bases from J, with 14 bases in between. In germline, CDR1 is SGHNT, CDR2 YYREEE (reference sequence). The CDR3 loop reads CASSLDFRGLNSPLHF. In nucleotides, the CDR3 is TGTGCCAGCAGCTTGGATTTTAGGGGTCTAAATTCACCCCTCCACTTT.

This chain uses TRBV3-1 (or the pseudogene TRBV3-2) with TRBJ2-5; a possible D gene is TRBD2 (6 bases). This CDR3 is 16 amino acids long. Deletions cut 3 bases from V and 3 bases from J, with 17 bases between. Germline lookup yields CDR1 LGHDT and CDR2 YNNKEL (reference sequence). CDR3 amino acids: CASSQPRLVREETQYF. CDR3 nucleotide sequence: TGTGCCAGCAGCCAGCCTAGACTAGTTCGCGAAGAGACCCAGTACTTC.

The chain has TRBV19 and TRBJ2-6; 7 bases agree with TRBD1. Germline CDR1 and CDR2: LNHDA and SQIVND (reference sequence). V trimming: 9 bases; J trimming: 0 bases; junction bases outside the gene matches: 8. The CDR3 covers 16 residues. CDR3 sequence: CASTRDSVSGANVLTF. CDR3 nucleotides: TGTGCCAGCACCCGGGACAGTGTCTCTGGGGCCAACGTCCTGACTTTC.

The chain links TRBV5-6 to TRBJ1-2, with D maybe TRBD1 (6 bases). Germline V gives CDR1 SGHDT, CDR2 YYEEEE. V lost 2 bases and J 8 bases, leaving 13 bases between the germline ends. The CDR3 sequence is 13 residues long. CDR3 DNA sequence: TGTGCCAGCAGCTTAAACAGGGTTCAAGGCTACACCTTC. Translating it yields CASSLNRVQGYTF.

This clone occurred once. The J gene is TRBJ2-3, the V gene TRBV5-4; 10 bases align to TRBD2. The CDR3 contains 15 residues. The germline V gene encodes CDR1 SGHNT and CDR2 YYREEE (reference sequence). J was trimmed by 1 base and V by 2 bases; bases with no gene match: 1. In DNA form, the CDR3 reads TGTGCCAGCAGCTTTAGCGGGGGGCGCACAGATACGCAGTATTTT. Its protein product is CASSFSGGRTDTQYF.

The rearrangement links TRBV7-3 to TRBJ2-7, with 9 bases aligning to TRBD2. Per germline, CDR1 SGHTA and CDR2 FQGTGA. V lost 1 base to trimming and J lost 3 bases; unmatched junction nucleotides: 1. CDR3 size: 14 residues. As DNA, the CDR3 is TGTGCCAGCAGCTTAAATAGCGGGGGCTACGAGCAGTACTTC. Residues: CASSLNSGGYEQYF.

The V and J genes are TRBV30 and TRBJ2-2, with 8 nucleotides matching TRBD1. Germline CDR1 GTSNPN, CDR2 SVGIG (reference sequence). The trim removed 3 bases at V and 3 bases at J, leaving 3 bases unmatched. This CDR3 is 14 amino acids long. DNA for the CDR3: TGTGCCTGGAGCCGGACAGGGTACACCGGGGAGCTGTTTTTT. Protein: CAWSRTGYTGELFF.

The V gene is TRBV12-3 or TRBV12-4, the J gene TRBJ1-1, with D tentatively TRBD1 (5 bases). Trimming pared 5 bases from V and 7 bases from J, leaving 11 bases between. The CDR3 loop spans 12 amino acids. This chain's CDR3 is CASSDGGGEAFF. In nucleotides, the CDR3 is TGTGCCAGCAGTGACGGGGGAGGTGAAGCTTTCTTT.

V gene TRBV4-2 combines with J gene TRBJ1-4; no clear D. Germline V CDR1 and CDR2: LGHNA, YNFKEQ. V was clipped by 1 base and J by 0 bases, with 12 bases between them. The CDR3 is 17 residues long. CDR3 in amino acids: CASSQVRGVATNEKLFF. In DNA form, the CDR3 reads TGTGCCAGCAGCCAAGTTCGGGGAGTGGCAACTAATGAAAAACTGTTTTTT.

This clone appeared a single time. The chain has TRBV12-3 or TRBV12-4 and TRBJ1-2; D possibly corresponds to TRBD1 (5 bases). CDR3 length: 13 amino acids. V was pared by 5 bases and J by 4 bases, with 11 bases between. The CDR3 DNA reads TGTGCCAGCAGTCCCGGGACTTTCTATGGCTACACCTTC. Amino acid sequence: CASSPGTFYGYTF.

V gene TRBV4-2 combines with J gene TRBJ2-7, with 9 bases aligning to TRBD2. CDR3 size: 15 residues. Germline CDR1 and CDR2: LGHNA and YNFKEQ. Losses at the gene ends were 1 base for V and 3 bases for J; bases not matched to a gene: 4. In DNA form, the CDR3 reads TGTGCCAGCAGCCAAGGACTAGCGGACTTCTACGAGCAGTACTTC. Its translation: CASSQGLADFYEQYF.

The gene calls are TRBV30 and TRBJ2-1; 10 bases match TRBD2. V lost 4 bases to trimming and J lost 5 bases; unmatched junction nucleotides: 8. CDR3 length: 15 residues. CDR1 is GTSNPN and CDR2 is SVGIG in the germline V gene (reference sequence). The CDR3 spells CAWTSGTSEHNEQFF. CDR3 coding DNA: TGTGCCTGGACCTCCGGGACTAGCGAACACAATGAGCAGTTCTTC.

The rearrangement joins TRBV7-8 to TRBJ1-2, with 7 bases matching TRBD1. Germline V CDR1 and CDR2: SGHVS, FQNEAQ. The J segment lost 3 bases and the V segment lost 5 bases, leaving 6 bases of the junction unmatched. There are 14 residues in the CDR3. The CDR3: CASSTRGPDYGYTF. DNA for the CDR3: TGTGCCAGCAGCACAAGGGGGCCAGACTATGGCTACACCTTC.

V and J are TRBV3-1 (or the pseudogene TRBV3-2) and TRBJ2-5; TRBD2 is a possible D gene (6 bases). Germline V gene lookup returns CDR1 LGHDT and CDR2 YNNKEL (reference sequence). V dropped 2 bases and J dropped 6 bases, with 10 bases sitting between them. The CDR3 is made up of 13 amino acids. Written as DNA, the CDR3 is TGTGCCAGCAGCCAATCGGGGGTGCAGACCCAGTACTTC. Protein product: CASSQSGVQTQYF.

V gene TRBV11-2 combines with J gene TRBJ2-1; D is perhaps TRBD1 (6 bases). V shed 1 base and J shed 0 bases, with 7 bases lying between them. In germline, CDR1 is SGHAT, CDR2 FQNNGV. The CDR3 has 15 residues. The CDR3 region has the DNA TGTGCCAGCAGCTTAGTGGGGGCCTCCTACAATGAGCAGTTCTTC. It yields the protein CASSLVGASYNEQFF.

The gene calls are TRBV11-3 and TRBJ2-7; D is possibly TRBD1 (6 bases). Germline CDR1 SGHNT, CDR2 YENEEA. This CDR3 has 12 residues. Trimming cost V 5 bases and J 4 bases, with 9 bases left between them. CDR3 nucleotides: TGTGCCAGCAGCCAAACAGGGTACGAGCAGTACTTC. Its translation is CASSQTGYEQYF.

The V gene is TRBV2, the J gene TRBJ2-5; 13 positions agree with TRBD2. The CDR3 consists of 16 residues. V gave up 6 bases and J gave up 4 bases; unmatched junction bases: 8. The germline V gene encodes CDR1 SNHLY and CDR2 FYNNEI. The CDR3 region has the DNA TGTGCCAGCAGGGGAGGACTAGCGGGAGAGGGAGAGACCCAGTACTTC. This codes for CASRGGLAGEGETQYF.

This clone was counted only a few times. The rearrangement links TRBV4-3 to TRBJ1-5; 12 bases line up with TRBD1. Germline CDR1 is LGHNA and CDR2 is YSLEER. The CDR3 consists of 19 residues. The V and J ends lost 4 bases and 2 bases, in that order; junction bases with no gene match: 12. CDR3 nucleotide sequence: TGCGCCAGCAGCCCTTCTCGGGACAGGGGGCTAGAGGGCAATCAGCCCCAGCATTTT. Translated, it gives CASSPSRDRGLEGNQPQHF.

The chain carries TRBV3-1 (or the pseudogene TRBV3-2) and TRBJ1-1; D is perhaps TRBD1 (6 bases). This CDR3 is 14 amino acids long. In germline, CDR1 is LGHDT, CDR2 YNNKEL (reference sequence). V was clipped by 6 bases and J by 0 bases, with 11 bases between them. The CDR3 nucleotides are TGTGCCAGCAGTCGACAGGCGATGAACACTGAAGCTTTCTTT. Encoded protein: CASSRQAMNTEAFF.

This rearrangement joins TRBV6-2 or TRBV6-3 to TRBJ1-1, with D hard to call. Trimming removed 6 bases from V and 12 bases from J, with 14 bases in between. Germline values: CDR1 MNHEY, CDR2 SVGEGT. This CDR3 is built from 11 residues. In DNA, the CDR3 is TGTGCCAGCAGCAATTCCGTGCGAACTTTCTTT. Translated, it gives CASSNSVRTFF.

The CDR3 is CASSLDSTGGRDYGYTF. CDR3 DNA: TGCGCCAGCAGCTTGGATTCGACAGGGGGCCGGGACTATGGCTACACCTTC. The chain recombines TRBV5-1 with TRBJ1-2; the match to TRBD1 covers 10 bases. The germline gives CDR1 SGHRS, CDR2 YFSETQ. This CDR3 has 17 amino acids. Unmatched junction bases numbered 8, after V lost 0 bases and J lost 3 bases.